These 8 T cell receptor beta chains were sequenced from one sample in a study of tumor-infiltrating lymphocytes in primary liver carcinoma. Each 20-30 mg portion of unsorted bulk tissue served as the source for co-extraction of RNA and DNA. A primer in the constant region served to generate TCR beta cDNA from 500 ng of total RNA. Three rounds of nested multiplex PCR with slightly modified ARM-PCR produced TCR beta libraries. Two initial PCR rounds of roughly 10 cycles each paired TRBV1-TRBV30 forward primers with a C-beta reverse primer. Each CDR3 protein is one row after TCRdb ran MiXCR on the multiplex PCR reads. The sample has 20,000 to 25,000 distinct CDR3 sequences; roughly 79% are singletons. The sequencing input was liver tumor tissue from sampling region 1. Subset reported: tumor region T1, superior pole. These receptors originate from a woman in her 30s with primary liver carcinoma and hepatitis B virus infection.

The gene calls are TRBV6-5 and TRBJ1-6; D not resolved. CDR3 size: 15 residues. Trimming cost V 6 bases and J 15 bases, with 24 bases left between them. The V gene's germline CDR1 is MNHEY and CDR2 SVGAGI. The CDR3 nucleotides are TGTGCCAGCAGGGAAAGGAGTGCCCCCCTCTCTCTCCTCCACTTT. Translation: CASRERSAPLSLLHF.

As concerns this clonotype: A read error is likely, as this CDR3 ends without the conserved phenylalanine or tryptophan. The DNA is omitted, as the CDR3 cannot be located on it reliably, and the CDR3 follows TCRdb's listing. The J gene is TRBJ2-5, the V gene TRBV11-1; the table's D call, TRBD1, has no DNA check behind it. The CDR3 comprises 14 residues, both ends counted. Germline CDR1 and CDR2: SGHAT and FQDESV (reference sequence). This CDR3 is CASSLAGREESHYY.

The genes are TRBV28 and TRBJ2-1; D is uncertain. This CDR3 is built from 17 residues. Germline CDR1 and CDR2: MDHEN and SYDVKM. V lost 7 bases to trimming and J lost 1 base, with 20 bases between them. The CDR3 sequence: CASISPLGISSYNEQFF. The CDR3 coding sequence is TGTGCCAGCATTTCACCGTTGGGGATCAGTTCCTACAATGAGCAGTTCTTC. The full variable domain, with the rest looked up from reference TRBV28 and TRBJ2-1, is DVKVTQSSRYLVKRTGEKVFLECVQDMDHENMFWYRQDPGLGLRLIYFSYDVKMKEKGDIPEGYSVSREKKERFSLILESASTNQTSMYLCASISPLGISSYNEQFFGPGTRLTVL.

The rearrangement links TRBV7-9 to TRBJ1-3, with D uncertain. Trimming removed 5 bases from V and 8 bases from J, with 16 bases in between. This CDR3 is built from 14 residues. Germline V gives CDR1 SEHNR, CDR2 FQNEAQ (reference sequence). As DNA, the CDR3 is TGTGCCAGCAGCCCCAGTCGGGCCGAGGACACCATATATTTT. Residues: CASSPSRAEDTIYF.

This clonotype has at least ten counts. This may come from a read error, since a much larger clone is one base off. Because the CDR3's place on the DNA is in doubt, the DNA is left out and the CDR3 is given as listed by TCRdb. The genes are TRBV7-8 and TRBJ2-2. Germline values: CDR1 SGHVS, CDR2 FQNEAQ. Termini included, the CDR3 measures 15 amino acids. This chain's CDR3 is CASSLVGLGSGELSF.

In regard to this clonotype: The germline gene is not matched at one end of the junction; a read error may be the cause. The rearrangement uses TRBV4-2 and TRBJ2-7, with a weak D call TRBD1 (5 bases). Germline-derived CDR1 and CDR2 are LGHNA and YNFKEQ. The CDR3 contains 15 residues. CDR3 coding DNA: TGTGCCAGCAGCCAAGATCCCTGGGGCTCCTACAAGCAGTACTTC. It codes for CASSQDPWGSYKQYF.

Judged by abundance, this clonotype is medium-sized. The chain joins TRBV4-1 to TRBJ2-7; D is uncertain. Germline lookup yields CDR1 MGHRA and CDR2 YSYEKL. V lost 0 bases and J 4 bases, leaving 4 bases between the germline ends. The CDR3 loop spans 12 amino acids. CDR3 residues: CASSQDLYEQYF. CDR3 nucleotides: TGCGCCAGCAGCCAAGATCTATACGAGCAGTACTTC.

This clonotype was seen just once. In this CDR3 the conserved last residue, phenylalanine or tryptophan, is missing, so a read error is likely. The chain joins TRBV28 to TRBJ2-5; D uncertain. This CDR3 spans 14 amino acids. Germline CDR1 reads MDHEN; CDR2 reads SYDVKM. As DNA, the CDR3 is TGTGCTAGCAGTTCCATCCTACCCCAAGAGACCCAGTACTTA. Translated: CASSSILPQETQYL.